Below are 10 T cell receptor beta chains sequenced from a single sample in a study of response to subunit inactivated influenza vaccine. Using its own MiXCR run on the RT-PCR reads, TCRdb lists one record per CDR3 protein. Of around 850,000 distinct CDR3 sequences in the sample, around a sixth are singletons; the top ten hold about a tenth. The sample was PBMCs from blood, taken around 5 days after vaccination. The receptors originated from a man between 50 and 59 years old who received an inactivated influenza vaccine.

This clonotype was found many times. The J gene is TRBJ2-1, the V gene TRBV4-3, with TRBD1 identical over 8 bases. The CDR3 is 13 amino acids. Germline-derived CDR1 and CDR2 are LGHNA and YSLEER. V shed 5 bases and J 7 bases; nucleotides not matched to a gene: 4. CDR3 amino acids: CASSTTGGNEQFF. CDR3 sequence (DNA): TGCGCCAGCAGCACTACAGGGGGAAATGAGCAGTTCTTC.

The chain links TRBV18 to TRBJ2-2; D remains ambiguous. The CDR3 is 13 residues long. The V end was cut by 0 bases, the J end by 6 bases, with 5 bases between. Germline V lookup: CDR1 KGHSH, CDR2 LQKENI. CDR3 amino acids: CASSPPSAGELFF. DNA for the CDR3: TGTGCCAGCTCACCACCTTCAGCCGGGGAGCTGTTTTTT. Full variable domain (outside the CDR3, taken from reference TRBV18 and TRBJ2-2): NAGVMQNPRHLVRRRGQEARLRCSPMKGHSHVYWYRQLPEEGLKFMVYLQKENIIDESGMPKERFSAEFPKEGPSILRIQQVVRGDSAAYFCASSPPSAGELFFGEGSRLTVL.

This clonotype was counted only a few times. The gene calls are TRBV10-3 and TRBJ2-1; 9 bases agree with TRBD1. The CDR3 is 15 amino acids. The ends lost 1 base at V and 8 bases at J; junction bases unmatched: 6. The germline V gene encodes CDR1 ENHRY and CDR2 SYGVKD. The DNA of the CDR3 is TGTGCCATCAGTGAGTGGACAGGGGTCGGCGATGAGCAGTTCTTC. Its protein is CAISEWTGVGDEQFF.

This chain connects TRBV20-1 to TRBJ1-6; tentative D call: TRBD1 (5 bases). From germline, CDR1 is DFQATT and CDR2 SNEGSKA (reference sequence). The CDR3 totals 14 residues. V lost 3 bases and J 9 bases, leaving 15 bases between the germline ends. The CDR3 reads CSASDPMGRSPLHF. CDR3 in DNA: TGCAGTGCTAGTGATCCGATGGGGCGTTCACCCCTCCACTTT.

This clonotype appeared a few times. V usage is TRBV5-1 and J usage is TRBJ2-5; 12 nucleotides line up with TRBD2. Germline V gene sequence: CDR1 SGHRS, CDR2 YFSETQ. Trimming at V came to 2 bases and at J to 4 bases, leaving 3 bases not matched to a gene. The length of the CDR3 is 15 residues. The chain's CDR3 is CASSFLGLAGETQYF. DNA for the CDR3: TGCGCCAGCAGCTTCCTGGGACTAGCGGGAGAGACCCAGTACTTC.

The chain recombines TRBV28 with TRBJ2-1; tentatively, D is TRBD1 (5 bases). Per germline, CDR1 MDHEN and CDR2 SYDVKM. CDR3 length: 15 amino acids. Deletions cut 7 bases from V and 9 bases from J, with 22 bases between. The CDR3 sequence: CASNRRDSLGAEQFF. The CDR3 region has the DNA TGTGCCAGCAACAGGAGAGACTCCCTGGGCGCTGAGCAGTTCTTC.

This chain uses TRBV20-1 with TRBJ1-2; 12 bases agree with TRBD1. With 4 bases clipped from V and 7 bases from J, the junction kept 4 bases outside the gene matches. This CDR3 comprises 13 residues. Germline V gene lookup returns CDR1 DFQATT and CDR2 SNEGSKA (reference sequence). CDR3 protein: CSATGTGGVGYTF. The DNA of the CDR3 is TGCAGTGCTACCGGGACAGGGGGCGTTGGCTACACCTTC.

The CDR3 loop reads CASSQAGGGEQYF. The CDR3 nucleotides are TGTGCCAGCAGCCAAGCGGGAGGTGGGGAGCAGTACTTC. The J gene is TRBJ2-7, the V gene TRBV12-3 or TRBV12-4, with 9 bases identical to TRBD2. The ends lost 6 bases at V and 7 bases at J; junction bases unmatched: 7. This CDR3 region has 13 residues.

This clonotype occurred a few times. The J gene is TRBJ2-7, the V gene TRBV7-6, with D tentatively TRBD1 (6 bases). Looked up from germline, CDR1 is SGHVS and CDR2 is FNYEAQ. The length of the CDR3 is 13 residues. With 5 bases removed from V and 6 bases from J, the gap between germline ends came to 14 bases. The CDR3 sequence: CASSPKQGGEQYF. The CDR3, as DNA: TGTGCCAGCAGCCCAAAACAGGGTGGCGAGCAGTACTTC.

This clonotype appeared a few times. This sequence joins TRBV6-4 and TRBJ2-1; D perhaps matches TRBD1 (7 bases). CDR1 and CDR2 from the germline V gene are MRHNA and SNTAGT. The V end lost 6 bases, the J end lost 3 bases, and 12 bases lay between the germline ends. This CDR3 comprises 14 residues. The CDR3 sequence: CASSRGANYNEQFF. As DNA, the CDR3 is TGTGCCAGCAGCAGGGGGGCAAACTACAATGAGCAGTTCTTC.